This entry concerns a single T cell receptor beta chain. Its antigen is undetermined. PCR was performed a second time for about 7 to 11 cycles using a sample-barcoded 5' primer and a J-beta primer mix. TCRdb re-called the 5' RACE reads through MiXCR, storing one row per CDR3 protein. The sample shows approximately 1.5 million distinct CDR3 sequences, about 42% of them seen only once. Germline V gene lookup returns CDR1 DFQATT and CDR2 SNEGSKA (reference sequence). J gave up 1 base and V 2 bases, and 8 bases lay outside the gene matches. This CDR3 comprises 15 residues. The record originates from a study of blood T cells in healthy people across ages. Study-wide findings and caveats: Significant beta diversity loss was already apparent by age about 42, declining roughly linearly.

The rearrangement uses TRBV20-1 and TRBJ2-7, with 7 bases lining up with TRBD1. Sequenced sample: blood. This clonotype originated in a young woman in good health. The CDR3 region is CSARMGDSNSYEQYF. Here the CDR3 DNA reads TGCAGTGCTAGAATGGGGGACAGTAATTCCTACGAGCAGTACTTC.